This entry lists 8 T cell receptor beta chains sequenced from one sample in a study of cytomegalovirus exposure and HLA in healthy donors. Vbeta (60) and Jbeta (13) primers were used in the PCR. Profiling relied on immunoSEQ multiplex PCR, and the TCRdb table lists in-frame clones only, not all of them. The sample table sets out 60,000 to 75,000 clones. The material sequenced was PBMCs. Source of these receptors: a female donor in good health and CMV-seropositive.

The V call is TRBV18, the J call TRBJ1-5, with 9 bases identical to TRBD1. The CDR3 contains 14 residues. CDR1 and CDR2 from the germline V gene are KGHSH and LQKENI. Losses at the gene ends were 2 bases for V and 4 bases for J; bases not matched to a gene: 0. CDR3 in amino acids: CASSPGQGNQPQHF. The CDR3 nucleotides are TGTGCCAGCTCACCAGGACAGGGGAATCAGCCCCAGCATTTT.

The chain joins TRBV27 to TRBJ1-2, with D tentatively TRBD1 (6 bases). Germline-derived CDR1 and CDR2 are MNHEY and SMNVEV (reference sequence). V gave up 5 bases and J gave up 5 bases, with 18 bases separating them. The CDR3 is 15 residues long. The DNA of the CDR3 is TGTGCCAGCAGTAGGCAGGCAGGGGAAAATTATGGCTACACCTTC. Amino acid sequence: CASSRQAGENYGYTF.

This chain uses TRBV6-1 with TRBJ2-7, with D perhaps TRBD2 (6 bases). The CDR3 sequence is 12 residues long. The germline V and J ends were trimmed by 4 bases and 5 bases, with 9 bases remaining between them. Germline values: CDR1 MNHNS, CDR2 SASEGT. CDR3 sequence (DNA): TGTGCCAGCAGTGCGGGGAGGAACGAGCAGTACTTC. Residues: CASSAGRNEQYF.

The chain has TRBV6-5 and TRBJ1-2; 10 positions agree with TRBD1. V lost 6 bases to trimming and J lost 3 bases; unmatched junction nucleotides: 7. The CDR3 loop spans 15 amino acids. Germline V gene lookup returns CDR1 MNHEY and CDR2 SVGAGI. This CDR3 is CASSRGTGADYGYTF. The CDR3 nucleotides read TGTGCCAGCAGCAGAGGGACAGGGGCTGACTATGGCTACACCTTC.

This chain joins TRBV7-9 and TRBJ1-2; D not resolved. This CDR3 has 13 amino acids. CDR1 is SEHNR, CDR2 FQNEAQ, per germline (reference sequence). V was clipped by 5 bases and J by 1 base, with 8 bases between them. The CDR3, as DNA: TGTGCCAGCAGCGATAGTAATAACTATGGCTACACCTTC. Encoded protein: CASSDSNNYGYTF. The variable domain in full, with the rest retrieved from reference TRBV7-9 and TRBJ1-2, is DTGVSQNPRHKITKRGQNVTFRCDPISEHNRLYWYRQTLGQGPEFLTYFQNEAQLEKSRLLSDRFSAERPKGSFSTLEIQRTEQGDSAMYLCASSDSNNYGYTFGSGTRLTVV.

The chain recombines TRBV28 with TRBJ1-2, with D hard to call. The CDR3 is 12 amino acids. Germline CDR1 is MDHEN and CDR2 is SYDVKM. Trimming took 3 bases from V and 4 from J, leaving 6 bases between them. CDR3 in amino acids: CASSFRSYGYTF. In DNA form, the CDR3 reads TGTGCCAGCAGTTTTCGTTCCTATGGCTACACCTTC.

This chain connects TRBV5-1 to TRBJ2-7; no clear D gene. Germline CDR1 and CDR2: SGHRS and YFSETQ. Trimming cost V 0 bases and J 2 bases, with 15 bases left between them. CDR3 length equals 16 residues. CDR3 sequence reads: CASSLGILRSAYEQYF. Written as DNA, the CDR3 is TGCGCCAGCAGCTTGGGAATTCTGAGGTCGGCCTACGAGCAGTACTTC.

The chain carries TRBV9 and TRBJ2-3; D is uncertain. There are 13 residues in the CDR3. Germline V gene sequence: CDR1 SGDLS, CDR2 YYNGEE. Trimming took off 3 bases at V and 4 bases at J, with 9 bases between the two ends. The CDR3, as DNA: TGTGCCAGCAGCGCCTCCGTCCCAGATACGCAGTATTTT. This sequence encodes CASSASVPDTQYF.